This T cell receptor (beta chain) was retrieved from a study of blood T cell repertoires in COVID-19. Overall study: Specimens from acute and convalescent COVID-19 originated in the United States, Italy and Spain. T cells, B-cell-depleted T cells, or PBMCs supplied cDNA or gDNA.

The authors' processing: Estimation of nucleated cell counts relied on the amplification of reference gene primers. Method: immunoSEQ multiplex PCR; TCRdb's copy keeps in-frame clones and lacks some. Clonal size and the V and J genes are those of that table, whereas D and trimming came from the DNA. The sample has some 370,000 clones; around 87% are singletons. V was clipped by 4 bases and J by 0 bases, with 14 bases between them. The germline gives CDR1 SGHRS, CDR2 YFSETQ. This CDR3 has 15 residues. The sequence derives from a man younger than 30 with active or convalescent COVID-19. V gene TRBV5-1 combines with J gene TRBJ2-7; maybe TRBD2 (6 bases). What was sequenced was peripheral blood. This chain's CDR3 is CASSPTTGSSYEQYF. In nucleotides, the CDR3 is TGCGCCAGCAGCCCCACCACCGGGAGCTCCTACGAGCAGTACTTC.